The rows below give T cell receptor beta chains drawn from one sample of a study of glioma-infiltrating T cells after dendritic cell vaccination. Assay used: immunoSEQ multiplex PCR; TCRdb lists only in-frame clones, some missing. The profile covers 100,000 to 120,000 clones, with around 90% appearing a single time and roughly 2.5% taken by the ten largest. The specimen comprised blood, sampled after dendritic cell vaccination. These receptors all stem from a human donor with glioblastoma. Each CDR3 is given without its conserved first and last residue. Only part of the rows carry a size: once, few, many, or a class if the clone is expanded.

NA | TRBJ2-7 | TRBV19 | ASADDRGRNEQY
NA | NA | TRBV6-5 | ASKQSETDNYEQY
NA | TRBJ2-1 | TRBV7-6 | ASSHPGREQF
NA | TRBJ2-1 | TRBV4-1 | ASRVQGTSYNEQF
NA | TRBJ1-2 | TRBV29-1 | SVEDLGTGGSGYT
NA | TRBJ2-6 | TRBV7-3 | ASSFTGQGGANVLT
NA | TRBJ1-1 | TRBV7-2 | ASSSKGGSMNTEAF
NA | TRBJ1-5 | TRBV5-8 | ASSRMGQTRSNQPQH
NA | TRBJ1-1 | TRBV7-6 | ASSLEGHTEAF
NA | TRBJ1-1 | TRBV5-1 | ASSDEAVNTEAF
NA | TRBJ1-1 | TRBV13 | ASSSVTVGTPEAF
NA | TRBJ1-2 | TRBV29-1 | SVLNKGLNGYT
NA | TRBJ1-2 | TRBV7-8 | ASSLEGSNYGYT
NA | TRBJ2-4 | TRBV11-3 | ASSLGGGENIQY
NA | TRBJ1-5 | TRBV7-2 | ASSTGFGQPQH
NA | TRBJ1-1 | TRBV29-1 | SVRLGGNTEAF
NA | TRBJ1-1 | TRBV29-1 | SVEARQGNTEAF
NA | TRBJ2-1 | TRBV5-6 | ASSPPGPYNEQF
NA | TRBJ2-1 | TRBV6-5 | ASSYTGGAYNEQF
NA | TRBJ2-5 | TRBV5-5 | ASSWEHGTGFQETQY
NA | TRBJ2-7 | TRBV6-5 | ASSYQPGQGLSEQY
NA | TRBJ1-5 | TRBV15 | ATSTLDSYSNQPQH
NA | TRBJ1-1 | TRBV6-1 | ASRPLGVNTEAF
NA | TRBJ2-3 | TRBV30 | AWKTAGAVGADTQY
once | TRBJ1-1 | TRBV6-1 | ASSEAGGPNKAF
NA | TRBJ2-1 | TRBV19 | ASSIEWQTYNEQF
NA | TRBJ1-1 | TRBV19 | ASSMGGQGSTEAF
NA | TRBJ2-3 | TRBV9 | ASSVGTSSTDTQY
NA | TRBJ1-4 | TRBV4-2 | ASSQEARGNEKLF
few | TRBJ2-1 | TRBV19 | ASGGLAGGRNEQF
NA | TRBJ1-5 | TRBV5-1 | ASSLLGGDQPQH
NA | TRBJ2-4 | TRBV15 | ATSRASGVAKNIQY
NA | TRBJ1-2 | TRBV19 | ASRDQGASGYT
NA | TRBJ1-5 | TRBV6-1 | ASSEALQGAGNQPQH
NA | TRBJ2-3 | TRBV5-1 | ASSLSGTSTDTQY
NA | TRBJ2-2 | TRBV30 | AWRGQLTGELF
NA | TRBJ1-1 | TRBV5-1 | ASSLDSISHTEAF
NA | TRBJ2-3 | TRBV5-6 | ASMEQGGGTTDTQY
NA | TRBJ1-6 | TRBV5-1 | ASSLGGQGRSPLH
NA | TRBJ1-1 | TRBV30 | AWRAQGGWNTEAF
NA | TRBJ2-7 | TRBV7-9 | ASSSEGRPYEQY
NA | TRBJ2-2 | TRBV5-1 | ASSLAGYTGELF
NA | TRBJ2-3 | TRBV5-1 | ASSFERGGKDTQY
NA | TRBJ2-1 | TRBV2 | ASSTQGAGEQF
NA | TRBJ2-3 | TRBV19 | ASSIAGTSTDTQY